This T cell receptor beta chain was sequenced for a study of PD-1 blockade in classical Hodgkin lymphoma. This table comes from immunoSEQ multiplex PCR, and its TCRdb copy is limited to in-frame clones, with some not included. The data hold 85,000 to 90,000 clones, with approximately 90% observed a single time. Points from the study as a whole: Nivolumab initiation under 1 year post-ASCT meant exclusion. While CD8+ TCR diversity did not rise significantly by C4D1, CD4+ TCR diversity did. A reduction in baseline TCR diversity was reportedly seen in newly diagnosed patients relative to healthy donors. Similar baseline diversity was found in complete responders and newly diagnosed patients.

The germline V gene has CDR1 MNHEY and CDR2 SVGAGI. Between the trimmed V and J ends, which lost 2 bases and 2 bases, there was a span of 9 bases. This CDR3 region has 14 residues. Noted time point: cycle 4 day 1 (C4D1), after more than five weeks of nivolumab. Relapses following autologous stem cell transplantation were seen in all patients, with brentuximab vedotin exposure varying. Note on this clone: Its antigen is unknown.

This receptor was obtained from a human donor with classical Hodgkin lymphoma. The sample here was peripheral blood mononuclear cells (PBMCs), taken before the fourth cycle of nivolumab. This chain uses TRBV6-5 with TRBJ2-5; a weak D match, TRBD2 (6 bases). CDR3 nucleotides: TGTGCCAGCAGTTACATGGGGGGACAAGAGACCCAGTACTTC. Translation: CASSYMGGQETQYF.